The 24 T cell receptor beta chains listed next were all sequenced from one sample in a study of blood T cell repertoires in COVID-19. Only in-frame clones appear in the TCRdb table, and some are missing; sequencing was by immunoSEQ multiplex PCR. Here the sample spans a few hundred thousand clones, around 86% being singletons. Sequenced input: peripheral blood. The origin of the receptors is a woman in her 70s with COVID-19, enrolled during active disease.

The chain combines TRBV10-3 with TRBJ1-1, with 11 nucleotides matching TRBD1. Per the germline V gene, CDR1 is ENHRY and CDR2 is SYGVKD. There are 13 residues in the CDR3. Germline trimming cut 10 bases from V and 7 bases from J; bases unmatched to any gene: 8. The CDR3 sequence is CASAGQGGIEAFF. DNA for the CDR3: TGTGCCAGCGCGGGACAGGGGGGGATTGAAGCTTTCTTT.

This clone has more than one count but fewer than ten. This chain links TRBV5-8 with TRBJ1-2; 7 positions match TRBD1. Germline lookup yields CDR1 SGHTS and CDR2 YDEGEE. This CDR3 is built from 14 residues. Losses at the gene ends were 7 bases for V and 8 bases for J; bases not matched to a gene: 14. CDR3 bases: TGTGCCAGCGGTCGGGACAGCCACCCGCGGGGCTACACCTTC. This translates into CASGRDSHPRGYTF.

The rearrangement joins TRBV4-3 to TRBJ2-1, with TRBD2 as a possible D gene (6 bases). Germline V gene data show CDR1 as LGHNA and CDR2 as YSLEER. This CDR3 has 15 residues. V was pared by 3 bases and J by 0 bases, with 9 bases between. The CDR3 sequence: CASSHAGSSYNEQFF. The DNA of the CDR3 is TGCGCCAGCAGCCATGCGGGAAGCTCCTACAATGAGCAGTTCTTC.

The chain combines TRBV28 with TRBJ2-1; 8 bases align to TRBD1. The CDR3 totals 12 residues. The germline CDR1 and CDR2 sequences are MDHEN and SYDVKM. The J segment lost 12 bases and the V segment lost 5 bases, leaving 6 bases of the junction unmatched. The chain's CDR3 is CASSMRQGRQFF. The DNA for the CDR3 is TGTGCCAGCAGTATGCGACAGGGGAGGCAGTTCTTC.

The gene calls are TRBV27 and TRBJ1-1, with TRBD1 matching over 9 bases. The length of the CDR3 is 15 residues. Germline values: CDR1 MNHEY, CDR2 SMNVEV (reference sequence). V lost 7 bases to trimming and J lost 4 bases; unmatched junction nucleotides: 10. The CDR3 DNA follows: TGTGCCAGCAACCCACAGGGGGCGGGTAGCACTGAAGCTTTCTTT. Translating gives CASNPQGAGSTEAFF.

The V and J genes are TRBV18 and TRBJ1-6; 7 bases are shared with TRBD1. CDR1 and CDR2 (germline): KGHSH, LQKENI. The V and J ends lost 5 bases and 10 bases, in that order; junction bases with no gene match: 11. The CDR3 is 15 amino acids. CDR3 nucleotides: TGTGCCAGCTCAGCAAACGGGCAGGGGGAGTCACCCCTCCACTTT. This codes for CASSANGQGESPLHF.

The rearrangement joins TRBV24-1 to TRBJ2-7; 13 positions match TRBD2. The CDR3 has 16 amino acids. The germline CDR1 and CDR2 sequences are KGHDR and SFDVKD. V was clipped by 3 bases and J by 5 bases; unmatched bases: 6. DNA for the CDR3: TGTGCCACCAGTGATCCGGGACTAGCGGGAATAAACGAGCAGTACTTC. Protein product: CATSDPGLAGINEQYF.

The V call is TRBV5-4, the J call TRBJ2-5; possible D gene TRBD2, 5 bases. Trimming shortened V by 2 bases and J by 5 bases, and 10 bases separated the two germline ends. The CDR3 is 13 residues long. The germline CDR1 and CDR2 sequences are SGHNT and YYREEE (reference sequence). The CDR3 DNA sequence: TGTGCCAGCAGCTTAAGTGGCGGGGAGACCCAGTACTTC. The encoded protein is CASSLSGGETQYF.

In this sample, this clone turned up once. This sample includes further DNA sequences coding for the same CDR3. J is TRBJ1-5 and V is TRBV28; 9 bases match TRBD1. The ends lost 5 bases at V and 5 bases at J; junction bases unmatched: 4. The CDR3 length is 14 residues. Germline V gives CDR1 MDHEN, CDR2 SYDVKM. CDR3 nucleotides: TGTGCCAGCAGTCTTGGACAGGGGTATCAGCCCCAGCATTTT. As protein: CASSLGQGYQPQHF.

This chain links TRBV2 with TRBJ2-1; TRBD1 is a possible D gene (5 bases). V lost 4 bases to trimming and J lost 7 bases, with 8 bases between them. The CDR3 runs 12 residues. The germline CDR1 and CDR2 sequences are SNHLY and FYNNEI. CDR3 residues: CASSADSNEQFF. CDR3 coding DNA: TGTGCCAGCAGTGCCGACAGTAATGAGCAGTTCTTC.

The chain joins TRBV28 to TRBJ2-2; D is possibly TRBD1 (6 bases). Germline lookup yields CDR1 MDHEN and CDR2 SYDVKM. With 2 bases removed from V and 5 bases from J, the gap between germline ends came to 12 bases. The CDR3 has 15 amino acids. The CDR3 sequence: CASSLRGRGTGELFF. The CDR3 DNA reads as TGTGCCAGCAGTTTAAGGGGGAGAGGTACCGGGGAGCTGTTTTTT.

The V gene is TRBV28, the J gene TRBJ2-5; D possibly corresponds to TRBD2 (5 bases). The germline gives CDR1 MDHEN, CDR2 SYDVKM. This CDR3 is built from 12 residues. V lost 10 bases and J 4 bases, leaving 13 bases between the germline ends. The CDR3 protein is CAKEVLRETQYF. CDR3 DNA sequence: TGTGCCAAGGAGGTTCTTAGAGAGACCCAGTACTTC.

The chain carries TRBV4-3 and TRBJ1-1; D may be TRBD1 (6 bases). The V and J ends lost 1 base and 5 bases respectively, with 11 bases between them. Germline V gene data show CDR1 as LGHNA and CDR2 as YSLEER. This CDR3 is built from 14 residues. The CDR3 region has the DNA TGCGCCAGCAGCCAAGGAGGGGACAATACTGAAGCTTTCTTT. Translating gives CASSQGGDNTEAFF.

This chain connects TRBV7-2 to TRBJ2-1; 9 positions agree with TRBD1. This CDR3 has 16 amino acids. V shed 6 bases, J shed 4 bases, and the junction held 10 bases outside the gene matches. Germline V lookup: CDR1 SGHTA, CDR2 FQGNSA. The CDR3 coding sequence is TGTGCCAGCAGACCCCCGGGGACAGGGTTGTACAATGAGCAGTTCTTC. Translated: CASRPPGTGLYNEQFF.

This clone has a handful of counts. This chain links TRBV29-1 with TRBJ2-1; 7 bases agree with TRBD2. Unmatched junction bases numbered 6, after V lost 3 bases and J lost 1 base. The germline V gene encodes CDR1 SQVTM and CDR2 ANQGSEA. The CDR3 extends over 15 amino acids. The CDR3, as DNA: TGCAGCGTTGAGGGGGGGACGCCTTCCTACAATGAGCAGTTCTTC. This sequence encodes CSVEGGTPSYNEQFF.

The chain joins TRBV24-1 to TRBJ2-3; TRBD2 matches 10 bases. Trimming removed 3 bases from V and 4 bases from J; junction bases left unmatched: 12. Germline values: CDR1 KGHDR, CDR2 SFDVKD. The CDR3 consists of 18 residues. The CDR3 DNA follows: TGTGCCACCAGTGATCCCGCCAGCGGGAGGGCCGTGGCAGATACGCAGTATTTT. It specifies CATSDPASGRAVADTQYF.

A remark on this clone: No conserved phenylalanine or tryptophan ends this CDR3, so it is likely a read error. The DNA is omitted, as the CDR3 cannot be located on it reliably, and the CDR3 follows TCRdb's listing. The V gene is TRBV6-5, the J gene TRBJ1-1; the table names TRBD1, a call not compared with the DNA. The V gene's germline CDR1 is MNHEY and CDR2 SVGAGI. The CDR3 has 12 residues if both end residues are counted. This CDR3 is CASSLIRWGRLS.

V and J are TRBV2 and TRBJ1-1; 10 bases agree with TRBD1. CDR3 length: 14 amino acids. Germline V gene data show CDR1 as SNHLY and CDR2 as FYNNEI. V lost 8 bases, J lost 10 bases, and 13 bases stayed unmatched. The CDR3 DNA reads TGTGCCAGCTCCGGAGGGGACAGGGGTTTTGGAGCTTTCTTT. This gives the protein CASSGGDRGFGAFF.

The V gene is TRBV27, the J gene TRBJ1-1; possible D gene TRBD1, 6 bases. Trimming removed 4 bases from V and 6 bases from J, with 18 bases in between. The germline CDR1 and CDR2 sequences are MNHEY and SMNVEV (reference sequence). The CDR3 spans 15 residues. The CDR3 reads CASSSHRVSSPEAFF. The DNA of the CDR3 is TGTGCCAGCAGTTCGCACAGGGTATCCAGCCCTGAAGCTTTCTTT.

This chain uses TRBV24-1 with TRBJ2-2, with a possible D match to TRBD1 (5 bases). Germline values: CDR1 KGHDR, CDR2 SFDVKD. CDR3 length: 20 amino acids. Trimming took off 0 bases at V and 1 base at J, with 20 bases between the two ends. CDR3 region: CATSDLQRSQGIWNTGELFF. In nucleotides, the CDR3 is TGTGCCACCAGTGATTTGCAAAGGTCTCAGGGAATTTGGAACACCGGGGAGCTGTTTTTT.

The chain uses TRBV7-9 and TRBJ2-1, with 12 bases that match TRBD2. The CDR3 is 15 amino acids. After removal of 1 base from V and 7 bases from J, the junction contained 2 bases not matched to a gene. Germline V lookup: CDR1 SEHNR, CDR2 FQNEAQ (reference sequence). As DNA, the CDR3 is TGTGCCAGCAGCTTAGACGGGACTAGCGGGAATGAGCAGTTCTTC. Amino acids: CASSLDGTSGNEQFF.

This chain connects TRBV7-9 to TRBJ2-7, with TRBD2 as a possible D gene (7 bases). This CDR3 is built from 14 residues. CDR1 and CDR2 (germline): SEHNR, FQNEAQ (reference sequence). V was cut by 8 bases and J by 1 base, with 15 bases left in between. The CDR3 spells CASEVRGTSYEQYF. CDR3 nucleotides: TGTGCCAGCGAAGTGCGGGGGACATCCTACGAGCAGTACTTC. Drawing the rest from reference TRBV7-9 and TRBJ2-7, the complete variable domain is DTGVSQNPRHKITKRGQNVTFRCDPISEHNRLYWYRQTLGQGPEFLTYFQNEAQLEKSRLLSDRFSAERPKGSFSTLEIQRTEQGDSAMYLCASEVRGTSYEQYFGPGTRLTVT.

The chain couples TRBV11-2 to TRBJ2-7; the D gene is possibly TRBD1 (6 bases). The CDR3 extends over 19 amino acids. Germline-derived CDR1 and CDR2 are SGHAT and FQNNGV. V lost 4 bases and J lost 0, with 25 bases in between. CDR3 amino acids: CASSSLIGTRVLDSYEQYF. For the CDR3, the DNA is TGTGCCAGCAGCTCACTTATCGGGACAAGGGTCTTGGACTCCTACGAGCAGTACTTC.

This clone showed up just once. The V gene is TRBV5-1, the J gene TRBJ2-3, with D maybe TRBD2 (6 bases). This CDR3 comprises 14 residues. Germline values: CDR1 SGHRS, CDR2 YFSETQ. V was pared by 4 bases and J by 0 bases, with 9 bases between. CDR3 sequence reads: CASSVGTSTDTQYF. CDR3 nucleotide sequence: TGCGCCAGCAGCGTCGGGACTAGCACAGATACGCAGTATTTT.